These 2 T cell receptor beta chains were all obtained from the same sample, sequenced in a study of response to subunit inactivated influenza vaccine. TCRdb reprocessed the RT-PCR reads with MiXCR, giving one entry per CDR3 protein. The table lists more than 250,000 distinct CDR3 sequences, about a fifth of them singletons, with 10% to 13% in the top ten. The sequencing used PBMCs from blood, collected less than 22 months after vaccination. These receptors were obtained from a man aged 45 to 75 who received an inactivated influenza vaccine.

The CDR3 region is CASTPGQGYQETQYF. The CDR3 region has the DNA TGTGCCAGCACACCGGGACAGGGATACCAAGAGACCCAGTACTTC. This sequence joins TRBV14 and TRBJ2-5, with 9 bases lining up with TRBD1. Germline CDR1 reads SGHDN; CDR2 reads FVKESK. This CDR3 has 15 residues. The V and J ends lost 7 bases and 0 bases, in that order; junction bases with no gene match: 6.

In this sample, this clonotype turned up a few times. The chain carries TRBV6-2 or TRBV6-3 and TRBJ1-1; possibly TRBD1 for D (6 bases). This CDR3 has 16 amino acids. In germline, CDR1 is MNHEY, CDR2 SVGEGT. Deletions cut 5 bases from V and 7 bases from J, with 23 bases between. The CDR3, as DNA: TGTGCCAGCAGTACTGTCAGGGGACGATTCTCGGGTGAAGCTTTCTTT. Translating gives CASSTVRGRFSGEAFF.